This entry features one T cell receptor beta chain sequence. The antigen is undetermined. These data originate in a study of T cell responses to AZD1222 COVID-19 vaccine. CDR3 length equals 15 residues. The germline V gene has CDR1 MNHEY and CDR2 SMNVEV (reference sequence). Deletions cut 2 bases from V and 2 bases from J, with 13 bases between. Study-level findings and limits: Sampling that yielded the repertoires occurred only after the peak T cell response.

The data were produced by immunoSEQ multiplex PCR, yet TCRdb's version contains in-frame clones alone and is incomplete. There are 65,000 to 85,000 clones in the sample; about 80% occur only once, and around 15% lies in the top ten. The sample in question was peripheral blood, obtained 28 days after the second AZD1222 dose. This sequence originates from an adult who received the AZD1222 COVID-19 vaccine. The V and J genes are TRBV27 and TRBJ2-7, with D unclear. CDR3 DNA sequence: TGTGCCAGCAGTTTAAGATTTGGCGGTACCTACGAGCAGTACTTC. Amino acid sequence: CASSLRFGGTYEQYF.